This paragraph covers one T cell receptor beta chain sequence. Its antigen is unidentified. The data were produced by immunoSEQ multiplex PCR, yet TCRdb's version contains in-frame clones alone and is incomplete. The data show 150,000 or so clones, roughly 87% seen once. This sample was taken from a study of cytomegalovirus exposure and HLA in healthy donors. Study-wide background: The approximately 130 validation repertoires were reported in a later analysis to have been generated on the same platform as the roughly 720 first-cohort repertoires.

General observations from the study: Overall, under 200 TCR beta chains were annotated as cytomegalovirus-associated. Reports showed the classifier diagnosing cytomegalovirus status with high specificity and sensitivity. Subsequent analysis found a tendency for first-cohort TCR clusters to co-occur within the 90 to 150 validation repertoires.

This CDR3 comprises 15 residues. Germline CDR1 is SGDLS and CDR2 is YYNGEE. V lost 3 bases, J lost 4 bases, and 15 bases lay in between. Sequencing was carried out using PBMCs. The chain has TRBV9 and TRBJ2-3; maybe TRBD1 (7 bases). This TCR was sampled from a woman under 30 in good health and CMV-seronegative. CDR3 in amino acids: CASSDLGGTADTQYF. CDR3 bases: TGTGCCAGCAGCGACCTAGGGGGGACAGCAGATACGCAGTATTTT. The full variable domain, completed using reference TRBV9 and TRBJ2-3, is DSGVTQTPKHLITATGQRVTLRCSPRSGDLSVYWYQQSLDQGLQFLIQYYNGEERAKGNILERFSAQQFPDLHSELNLSSLELGDSALYFCASSDLGGTADTQYFGPGTRLTVL.